Sequencing of this TCR beta chain was carried out in a study of shared clonotypes between healthy human individuals. CDR3 length: 16 residues. V gave up 3 bases and J gave up 1 base, with 12 bases separating them. CDR1 MDHEN and CDR2 SYDVKM come from the germline V gene. The data were produced by immunoSEQ multiplex PCR, yet TCRdb's version contains in-frame clones alone and is incomplete. The sample lists millions of clones, roughly 94% occurring once. The sample was naive CD4+ T cells sorted from blood. Indicated subset: CD45RA+ positively selected. This chain joins TRBV28 and TRBJ2-2; a weak D match, TRBD1 (5 bases). This sequence was found in a man younger than 35 in good health. The chain's CDR3 is CASSFQVQVNTGELFF. CDR3 DNA: TGTGCCAGCAGTTTCCAGGTACAGGTGAACACCGGGGAGCTGTTTTTT.